The 32 T cell receptor beta chains below all came from one sample that was sequenced in a study of T cells expressing NK-cell markers. TCRdb re-called the 5' RACE reads, yielding one record per CDR3 amino acid sequence without DNA. The sample holds 200,000 to 300,000 distinct CDR3 sequences. What was sequenced was blood T cells: a sorted CD56 or NKG2C T cell subset, CD4+ or CD8+ T cells, or bulk PBMC T cells (not recorded which). These receptors were taken from a man in his late teens or twenties in good health.

The chain has TRBV30 and TRBJ1-1; TCRdb designates TRBD1, a call that cannot be tested without DNA. The CDR3 has 15 amino acids. The germline gives CDR1 GTSNPN, CDR2 SVGIG (reference sequence). CDR3 sequence: CAWSVQGTMNTEAFF.

The chain joins TRBV20-1 to TRBJ2-5; absent DNA, TCRdb's TRBD1 call cannot be checked. The CDR3 is 15 residues long. Germline-derived CDR1 and CDR2 are DFQATT and SNEGSKA (reference sequence). The CDR3 sequence is CSACDVGTGVETQYF.

This chain joins TRBV5-6 and TRBJ2-7; as DNA is missing, the TRBD1 call by TCRdb cannot be tested. This CDR3 is built from 17 residues. Per the germline V gene, CDR1 is SGHDT and CDR2 is YYEEEE. CDR3 amino acids: CASSWTSGIGGPYEQYF.

The rearrangement links TRBV29-1 to TRBJ2-5; there is no DNA to check the TCRdb D call of TRBD2. Germline lookup yields CDR1 SQVTM and CDR2 ANQGSEA. This CDR3 is built from 19 residues. The CDR3 sequence is CSVDSLGDRVFRFRETQYF.

The V gene is TRBV6-1, the J gene TRBJ2-4; TCRdb reports TRBD2, a call that lacks DNA to check it against. This CDR3 region has 16 residues. Germline V CDR1 and CDR2: MNHNS, SASEGT. CDR3 in amino acids: CASSAGASGSLNIQYF.

V gene TRBV4-2 combines with J gene TRBJ1-1. The germline V gene encodes CDR1 LGHNA and CDR2 YNFKEQ. The CDR3 sequence is 14 residues long. This CDR3 is CASSQVLENTEAFF.

The chain uses TRBV5-4 and TRBJ2-2; TCRdb names TRBD2, which stays unverified in the absence of DNA. The CDR3 loop spans 14 amino acids. Germline V gene data show CDR1 as SGHNT and CDR2 as YYREEE (reference sequence). The CDR3 reads CASSLRTQTGELFF. The full variable domain, with the rest looked up from reference TRBV5-4 and TRBJ2-2, is ETGVTQSPTHLIKTRGQQVTLRCSSQSGHNTVSWYQQALGQGPQFIFQYYREEENGRGNFPPRFSGLQFPNYSSELNVNALELDDSALYLCASSLRTQTGELFFGEGSRLTVL.

The rearrangement joins TRBV11-2 to TRBJ2-3; TCRdb proposes TRBD2, but this gene call is untestable without DNA. This CDR3 is 16 amino acids long. CDR1 is SGHAT and CDR2 is FQNNGV in the germline V gene. CDR3 protein: CASSADSGSWSDTQYF.

The gene calls are TRBV9 and TRBJ1-1; TCRdb's D call of TRBD1 is untestable without DNA. This CDR3 region has 13 residues. Germline V gene sequence: CDR1 SGDLS, CDR2 YYNGEE. CDR3 in amino acids: CASSVLGGTEAFF.

The rearrangement uses TRBV12-3 or TRBV12-4 and TRBJ2-2. The CDR3 consists of 14 residues. CDR3 amino acids: CASSDLDLSGELFF.

The J gene is TRBJ2-1, the V gene TRBV7-9; TCRdb picks TRBD1, but there is no DNA to check that call. The CDR3 is 14 residues long. Germline CDR1 reads SEHNR; CDR2 reads FQNEAQ (reference sequence). CDR3 loop: CASSLSQGGNEQFF. Variable domain in full (rest from reference TRBV7-9 and TRBJ2-1): DTGVSQNPRHKITKRGQNVTFRCDPISEHNRLYWYRQTLGQGPEFLTYFQNEAQLEKSRLLSDRFSAERPKGSFSTLEIQRTEQGDSAMYLCASSLSQGGNEQFFGPGTRLTVL.

The chain has TRBV20-1 and TRBJ2-5. The CDR3 is 13 amino acids. Germline CDR1 and CDR2: DFQATT and SNEGSKA (reference sequence). The chain's CDR3 is CSANPATRGTQYF.

The chain employs TRBV28 and TRBJ2-2; the D call of TRBD2 rests on TCRdb alone, since no DNA is present to check it. The CDR3 runs to 15 residues. CDR1 MDHEN and CDR2 SYDVKM come from the germline V gene. The CDR3 sequence is CASERWSGVNGELFF.

The chain has TRBV5-4 and TRBJ2-1. The germline V gene encodes CDR1 SGHNT and CDR2 YYREEE (reference sequence). The length of the CDR3 is 17 residues. The CDR3 loop reads CASSFRPQLSPYNEQFF.

V and J are TRBV20-1 and TRBJ2-3; the TCRdb D gene call, TRBD1, has no DNA to confirm it. Germline V lookup: CDR1 DFQATT, CDR2 SNEGSKA (reference sequence). This CDR3 region has 16 residues. The CDR3 region is CSASEDIRIGGDTQYF.

V gene TRBV29-1 combines with J gene TRBJ1-5; TCRdb calls TRBD1, which cannot be checked without DNA. The CDR3 consists of 14 residues. Germline V CDR1 and CDR2: SQVTM, ANQGSEA. CDR3 sequence reads: CSATTGASNQPQHF.

This chain uses TRBV5-1 with TRBJ2-1. The germline V gene has CDR1 SGHRS and CDR2 YFSETQ. CDR3 length: 14 amino acids. CDR3 residues: CASSLDYSYNEQFF.

The CDR3: CASTQGDSSGDTQYF. The chain links TRBV6-1 to TRBJ2-3; absent DNA, TCRdb's TRBD1 call cannot be checked. This CDR3 is 15 amino acids long. Germline loops: CDR1 MNHNS, CDR2 SASEGT.

The V and J genes are TRBV9 and TRBJ2-3; the D call of TRBD1 rests on TCRdb alone, since no DNA is present to check it. The germline V gene has CDR1 SGDLS and CDR2 YYNGEE. There are 14 residues in the CDR3. The CDR3 protein is CASSANRGGDTQYF.

The chain carries TRBV5-1 and TRBJ2-7; TCRdb's assignment of TRBD1 cannot be checked, as there is no DNA. This CDR3 has 14 residues. CDR1 is SGHRS and CDR2 is YFSETQ in the germline V gene. The CDR3 here is CASSGTGGIYEQYF.

This chain connects TRBV20-1 to TRBJ1-1; the TCRdb D gene call, TRBD1, has no DNA to confirm it. The germline V gene encodes CDR1 DFQATT and CDR2 SNEGSKA (reference sequence). The CDR3 has 15 amino acids. CDR3 sequence: CSARDWNRGETEAFF.

This rearrangement joins TRBV6-5 to TRBJ2-3; TCRdb gives TRBD2 as the D gene, but with no DNA this cannot be confirmed. Germline V gene sequence: CDR1 MNHEY, CDR2 SVGAGI. The CDR3 is 15 amino acids. CDR3 region: CASSYELAGRDTQYF.

J is TRBJ2-1 and V is TRBV29-1; TCRdb selects TRBD1, and the lack of DNA leaves this call unchecked. This CDR3 has 15 amino acids. Germline assignment: CDR1 SQVTM and CDR2 ANQGSEA. CDR3 loop: CSVVLSGTGGNEQFF.

The V call is TRBV5-1, the J call TRBJ2-1. Germline lookup yields CDR1 SGHRS and CDR2 YFSETQ. The CDR3 runs 11 residues. The CDR3 loop is CASTDDIQQFF.

The chain combines TRBV20-1 with TRBJ2-1; with no DNA, the TCRdb D assignment of TRBD1 cannot be verified. The CDR3 runs 14 residues. CDR1 and CDR2 (germline): DFQATT, SNEGSKA (reference sequence). This CDR3 reads CSALRGGSYNEQFF.

The rearrangement links TRBV4-1 to TRBJ2-3; the TCRdb D gene call, TRBD2, has no DNA to confirm it. The CDR3 covers 13 residues. The germline V gene encodes CDR1 MGHRA and CDR2 YSYEKL. The CDR3 here is CASSTRGGDTQYF.

The chain is built from TRBV27 and TRBJ1-1. The CDR3 loop spans 13 amino acids. Germline CDR1 and CDR2: MNHEY and SMNVEV (reference sequence). The CDR3 region is CATQGDRKTEAFF.

J is TRBJ2-7 and V is TRBV12-3 or TRBV12-4. This CDR3 is built from 15 residues. This chain's CDR3 is CASSLGLEQLYEQYF.

The chain has TRBV29-1 and TRBJ1-2; TCRdb's assignment of TRBD1 cannot be checked, as there is no DNA. This CDR3 spans 14 amino acids. Germline values: CDR1 SQVTM, CDR2 ANQGSEA. CDR3 residues: CSVEDTGAYYGYTF.

V usage is TRBV20-1 and J usage is TRBJ2-4. The CDR3 runs to 14 residues. CDR1 and CDR2 from the germline V gene are DFQATT and SNEGSKA (reference sequence). The CDR3: CSARDVLAKNIQYF.

The rearrangement joins TRBV12-3 or TRBV12-4 to TRBJ2-5; TCRdb reports TRBD1, a call that lacks DNA to check it against. The CDR3 consists of 15 residues. This chain's CDR3 is CASSLGQGGIETQYF.

This rearrangement joins TRBV11-2 to TRBJ2-2; TCRdb calls TRBD1, which cannot be checked without DNA. In germline, CDR1 is SGHAT, CDR2 FQNNGV. The length of the CDR3 is 15 residues. The CDR3 loop is CASSLDPGGTGELFF.